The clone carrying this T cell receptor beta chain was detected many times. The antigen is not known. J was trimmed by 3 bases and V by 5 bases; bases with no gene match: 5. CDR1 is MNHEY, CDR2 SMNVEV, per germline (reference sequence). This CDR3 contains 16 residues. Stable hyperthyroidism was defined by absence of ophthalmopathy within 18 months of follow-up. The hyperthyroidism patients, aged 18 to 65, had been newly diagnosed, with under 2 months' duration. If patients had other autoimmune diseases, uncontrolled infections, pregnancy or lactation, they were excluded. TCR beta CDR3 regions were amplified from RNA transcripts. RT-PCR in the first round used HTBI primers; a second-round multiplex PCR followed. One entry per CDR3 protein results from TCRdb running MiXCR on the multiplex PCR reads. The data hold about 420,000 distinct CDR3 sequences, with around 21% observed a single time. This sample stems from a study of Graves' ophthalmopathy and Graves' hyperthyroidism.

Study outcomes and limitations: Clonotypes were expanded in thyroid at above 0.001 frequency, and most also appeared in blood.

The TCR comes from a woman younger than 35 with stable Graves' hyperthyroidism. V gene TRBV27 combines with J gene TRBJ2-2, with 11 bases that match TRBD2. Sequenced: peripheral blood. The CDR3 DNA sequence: TGTGCCAGCAGTCCCGGACTAGCGGGTTACACCGGGGAGCTGTTTTTT. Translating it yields CASSPGLAGYTGELFF.